These T cell receptor beta chains were read from a single sample in a study of blood T cell repertoires in COVID-19. Profiling relied on immunoSEQ multiplex PCR, and the TCRdb table lists in-frame clones only, not all of them. Of 200,000 or so clones listed, roughly nine tenths are singletons. What was sequenced was peripheral blood. The receptors were gathered from a woman aged 70-85 years with acute or convalescent COVID-19. CDR3s include the opening cysteine and the closing phenylalanine or tryptophan. Fields, in order: CDR3 DNA, CDR3 protein, clone size, J gene, V gene, D gene. D genes are given only for firm matches. The listing skips clone size in some rows; elsewhere it reads once, few, many or a size class.

CDR3nt: TGTGCCAGCAGCTGGGCCCCGGGGGTAACCTACGAGCAGTACTTC
CDR3aa: CASSWAPGVTYEQYF
abundance: NA
j_gene: TRBJ2-7
v_gene: TRBV7-2
d_gene: NA

CDR3nt: TGTGCCAGCAGCGGGACAGGGCTGACTGAAGCTTTCTTT
CDR3aa: CASSGTGLTEAFF
abundance: NA
j_gene: TRBJ1-1
v_gene: TRBV5-6
d_gene: TRBD1

CDR3nt: TGTGCCAGCAGCCGACAGGGAACTAGCGGGAGCCGAGCCTACGAGCAGTACTTC
CDR3aa: CASSRQGTSGSRAYEQYF
abundance: NA
j_gene: TRBJ2-7
v_gene: TRBV6-6
d_gene: TRBD2

CDR3nt: TGTGCCAGCAGCCAAGGGGAAGGGGGCCCTGGAAACACCATATATTTT
CDR3aa: CASSQGEGGPGNTIYF
abundance: NA
j_gene: TRBJ1-3
v_gene: TRBV4-2
d_gene: TRBD1

CDR3nt: TGTGCCAGCTCGCATCAACGGTTCAACACTGAAGCTTTCTTT
CDR3aa: CASSHQRFNTEAFF
abundance: NA
j_gene: TRBJ1-1
v_gene: TRBV18
d_gene: NA

CDR3nt: TGTGCCAGCACCCGCGGGGACAGGGCGGCTGGAAACACCATATATTTT
CDR3aa: CASTRGDRAAGNTIYF
abundance: NA
j_gene: TRBJ1-3
v_gene: TRBV5-6
d_gene: TRBD1

CDR3nt: TGTGCCAGCAGCGTAGGGGTGCGGGGGAGCTCCTACGAGCAGTACTTC
CDR3aa: CASSVGVRGSSYEQYF
abundance: few
j_gene: TRBJ2-7
v_gene: TRBV9
d_gene: TRBD2

CDR3nt: TGTGCCAGCAGAGATACAGGGGCGGTTACTGAAGCTTTCTTT
CDR3aa: CASRDTGAVTEAFF
abundance: once
j_gene: TRBJ1-1
v_gene: TRBV2
d_gene: TRBD1

CDR3nt: TGTGCCACCAGTGACAGGGGCGCCCCCAGCTTTGGGCAGTTCTTC
CDR3aa: CATSDRGAPSFGQFF
abundance: NA
j_gene: TRBJ2-1
v_gene: TRBV24-1
d_gene: NA

CDR3nt: TGCGCCAGCAGCTTGGCTAGCGGGGGCGACGAGCAGTACTTC
CDR3aa: CASSLASGGDEQYF
abundance: NA
j_gene: TRBJ2-7
v_gene: TRBV5-1
d_gene: TRBD2

CDR3nt: TGTGCCAGCAGCTTACAAGCGGGAGGTTACAATGAGCAGTTCTTC
CDR3aa: CASSLQAGGYNEQFF
abundance: NA
j_gene: TRBJ2-1
v_gene: TRBV7-2
d_gene: TRBD2